This TCR beta chain was sequenced in a study of blood T cells in healthy people across ages (dated by TCRdb to 2013 to 2016). Regarding the research as a whole: Template switching captured roughly one uniquely barcoded TCR beta cDNA molecule per two T cells in model experiments. Using deep sequencing normalized with unique cDNA molecular identifiers, the study measured how TCR beta repertoire diversity changes with age. Four age groups were formed from the donors: young (average 16 years), middle-aged (around 37), aged (62) and long-lived (around 80). To avoid experimental bias, donors of different ages were spread randomly across the sequencing lanes. Using the same blood draw, the study looked at two additional independent replicas of 1 million unique cDNA reads for two donors, one aged 18 to 30 and the other aged 80 or older. Broad study findings and their caveats: The long-lived group showed more naive CD4+ T cells, fewer expanded clones and increased TCR diversity than the aged group, suggesting age selection. Observed TCR beta diversity correlated strongly with the percentage of naive T cells measured by flow cytometry. Estimates of total diversity based on one million sequenced T cells were regarded as lower bounds and as underestimates. Conclusive comparison of naive and antigen-experienced compartments was prevented by the profiling of bulk unsorted PBMCs. Donor CMV infection status was unknown, potentially confounding age-related changes in expanded clonotypes. As age increased, observed TCR beta diversity per million T cells dropped in a roughly linear way, and a significant reduction was already evident by age roughly 40.

As to this clonotype: Which antigen it targets is not known. There are no base qualities to consult, and no much larger clone falls within one base.

Systemically healthy Caucasian individuals from Russia, some 36 in total and aged about 6 to 100 years, were included as donors. Each donor gave about 9.7 milliliters of peripheral blood, drawn into EDTA-treated Vacutainer tubes. PBMCs were isolated by Ficoll-Paque density-gradient centrifugation, with at least 6 million obtained per sample. Trizol reagent was used to extract total RNA from PBMCs, with at least 5.5 micrograms per sample. For every donor, an aliquot of PBMCs went through flow cytometry to measure the percentages of naive CD45RAhigh/CD27high T cells. The germline V gene gives CDR1 as SGHRS and CDR2 as YFSETQ. V is cut by 4 bases and J by 5 bases, and the space between the germline ends is 23 bases. The cysteine opens and the phenylalanine closes a CDR3 of 17 amino acids. The entry retains the CDR3 DNA only, 51 bases that are in frame from base 1. Preparation of the library involved 5' RACE. TCRdb records Illumina HiSeq 2500 as the sequencer. A second PCR of about 6 to 12 cycles was run with a J-beta primer mix and a sample-barcoded 5' primer. A unique molecular identifier was introduced onto each TCR beta cDNA molecule by a template-switch 5' adaptor carrying 12 random nucleotides. At least 3 million CDR3-containing paired-end reads were obtained from each sample. All of the RNA was converted into first-strand cDNA using the Mint cDNA synthesis kit, with a TRBC-specific oligonucleotide serving as the primer. Following uracil-DNA glycosylase treatment, all cDNA underwent a first 18-cycle PCR with the universal primers M1SS and BC2_uni_R. The paper's data handling went like this. Each sample was normalized by randomly selecting 1 million high-quality reads, each carrying a distinct molecular identifier. Instead of being binned into consensus sequences, reads with shared molecular identifiers were discarded. MiTCR, run with a Q25 quality threshold and the strictest error-elimination algorithm, handled CDR3 identification, clonotype clustering and error correction. Lower-bound total TCR beta diversity was estimated with a nonparametric unseen species model using Euler transformation. TCRdb trimmed the raw reads at Q25, called clones with MiXCR and kept productive beta chains. Every CDR3 protein is listed once, alongside the most common genes and DNA of its rows. The V and J calls, along with clone size, are taken from TCRdb and not from the paper's own processing. The table for this sample lists around 1.1 million distinct CDR3 sequences; 35% to 40% of them were counted only once. The ten largest make up around 13% of the sample.

Specimen: blood. Here the chain combines TRBV5-1 and TRBJ2-3; the D gene is possibly TRBD1 or TRBD2, with 5 bases matching each. This receptor was identified in a young man in good health. The nucleotide sequence reads as follows: TGCGCCAGCAGCGAGCACCCCAGGGACCGATCAGGAGATACGCAGTATTTT. Its protein product is CASSEHPRDRSGDTQYF.